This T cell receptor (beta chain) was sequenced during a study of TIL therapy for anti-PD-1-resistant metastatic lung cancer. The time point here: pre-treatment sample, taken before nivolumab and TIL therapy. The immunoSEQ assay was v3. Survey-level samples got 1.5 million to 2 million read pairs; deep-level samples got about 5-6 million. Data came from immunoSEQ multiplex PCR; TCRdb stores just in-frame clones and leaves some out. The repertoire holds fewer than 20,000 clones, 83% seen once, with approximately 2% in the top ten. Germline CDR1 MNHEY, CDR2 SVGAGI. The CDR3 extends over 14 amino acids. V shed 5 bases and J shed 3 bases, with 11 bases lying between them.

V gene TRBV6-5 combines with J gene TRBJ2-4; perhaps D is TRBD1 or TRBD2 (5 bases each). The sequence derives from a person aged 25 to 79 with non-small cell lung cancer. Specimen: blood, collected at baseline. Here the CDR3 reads CASSRPGGKNIQYF. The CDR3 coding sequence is TGTGCCAGCAGTCGACCTGGGGGCAAAAACATTCAGTACTTC.